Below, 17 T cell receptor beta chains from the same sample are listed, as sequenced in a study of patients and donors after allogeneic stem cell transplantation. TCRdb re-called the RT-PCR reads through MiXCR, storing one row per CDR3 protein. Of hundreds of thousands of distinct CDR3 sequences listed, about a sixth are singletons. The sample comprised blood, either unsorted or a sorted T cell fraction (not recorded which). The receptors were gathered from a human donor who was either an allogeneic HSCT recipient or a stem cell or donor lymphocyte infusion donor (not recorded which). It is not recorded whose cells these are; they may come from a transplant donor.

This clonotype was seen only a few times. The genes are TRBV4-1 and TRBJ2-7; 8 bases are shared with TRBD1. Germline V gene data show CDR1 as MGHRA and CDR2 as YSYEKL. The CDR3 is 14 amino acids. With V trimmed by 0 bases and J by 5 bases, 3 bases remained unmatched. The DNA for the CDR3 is TGCGCCAGCAGCCAAGAGGACAGGGTCAACGAGCAGTACTTC. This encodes CASSQEDRVNEQYF.

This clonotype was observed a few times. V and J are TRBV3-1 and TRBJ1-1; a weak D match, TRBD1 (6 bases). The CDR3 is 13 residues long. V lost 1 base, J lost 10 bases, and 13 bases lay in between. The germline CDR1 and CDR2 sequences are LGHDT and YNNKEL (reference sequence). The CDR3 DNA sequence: TGTGCCAGCAGCCAAGTGGCGGGACAAGTAGCTTTCTTT. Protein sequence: CASSQVAGQVAFF.

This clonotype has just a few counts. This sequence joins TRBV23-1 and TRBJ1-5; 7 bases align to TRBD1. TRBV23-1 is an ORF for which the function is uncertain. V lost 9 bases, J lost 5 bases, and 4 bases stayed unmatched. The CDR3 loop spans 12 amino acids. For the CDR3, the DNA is TGCGCCAGATATCAGGGGGATCAGCCCCAGCATTTT. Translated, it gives CARYQGDQPQHF.

The CDR3 DNA is TGCAGTGCTTCAGAGGGGGCAGATACGCAGTATTTT. As protein: CSASEGADTQYF. The chain recombines TRBV20-1 with TRBJ2-3, with D tentatively TRBD1 (6 bases). V lost 5 bases to trimming and J lost 4 bases, with 10 bases between them. This CDR3 spans 12 amino acids. CDR1 is DFQATT, CDR2 SNEGSKA, per germline (reference sequence).

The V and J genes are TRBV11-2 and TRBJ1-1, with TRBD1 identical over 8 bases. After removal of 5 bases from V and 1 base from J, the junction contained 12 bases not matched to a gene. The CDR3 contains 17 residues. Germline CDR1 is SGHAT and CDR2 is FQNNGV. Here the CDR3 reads CASSPRGRTGWNTEAFF. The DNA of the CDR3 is TGTGCCAGCAGCCCTAGGGGCCGGACAGGGTGGAACACTGAAGCTTTCTTT.

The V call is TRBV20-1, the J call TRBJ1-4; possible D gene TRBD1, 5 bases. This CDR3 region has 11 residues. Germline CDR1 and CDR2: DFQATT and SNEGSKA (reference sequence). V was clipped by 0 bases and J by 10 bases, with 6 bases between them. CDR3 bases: TGCAGTGCTAGAGACCAGGGAAAACTGTTTTTT. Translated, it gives CSARDQGKLFF.

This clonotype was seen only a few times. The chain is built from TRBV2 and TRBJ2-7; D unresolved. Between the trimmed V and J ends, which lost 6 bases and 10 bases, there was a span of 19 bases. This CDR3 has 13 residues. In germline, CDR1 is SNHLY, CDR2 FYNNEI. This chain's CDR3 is CASRVGSFTRQYF. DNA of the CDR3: TGTGCCAGCAGGGTAGGCAGTTTCACACGACAGTACTTC.

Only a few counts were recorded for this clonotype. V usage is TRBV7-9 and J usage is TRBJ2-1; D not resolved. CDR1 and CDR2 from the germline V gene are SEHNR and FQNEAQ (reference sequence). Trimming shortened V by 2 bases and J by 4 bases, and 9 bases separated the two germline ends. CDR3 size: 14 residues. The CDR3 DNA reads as TGTGCCAGCAGCTTAATAGCTCGGTACAATGAGCAGTTCTTC. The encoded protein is CASSLIARYNEQFF.

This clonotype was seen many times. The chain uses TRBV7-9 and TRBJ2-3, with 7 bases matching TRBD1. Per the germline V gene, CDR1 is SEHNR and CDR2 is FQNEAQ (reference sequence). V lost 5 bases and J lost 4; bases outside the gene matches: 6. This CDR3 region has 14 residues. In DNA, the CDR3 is TGTGCCAGCAGCCCAGGACAGGTATCAGATACGCAGTATTTT. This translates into CASSPGQVSDTQYF.

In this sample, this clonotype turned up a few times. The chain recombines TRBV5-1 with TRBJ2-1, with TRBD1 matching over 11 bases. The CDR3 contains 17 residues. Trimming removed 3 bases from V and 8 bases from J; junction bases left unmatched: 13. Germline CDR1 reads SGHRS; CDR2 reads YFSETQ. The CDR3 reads CASSYSPRTGGRDEQFF. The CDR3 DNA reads TGCGCCAGCAGCTACAGCCCCCGGACAGGGGGCAGGGATGAGCAGTTCTTC.

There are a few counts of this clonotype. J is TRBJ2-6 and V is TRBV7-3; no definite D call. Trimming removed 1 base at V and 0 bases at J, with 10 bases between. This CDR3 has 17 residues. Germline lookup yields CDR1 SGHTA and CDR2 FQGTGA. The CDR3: CASSLMMAGSGANVLTF. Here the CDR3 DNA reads TGTGCCAGCAGCTTAATGATGGCCGGCTCTGGGGCCAACGTCCTGACTTTC.

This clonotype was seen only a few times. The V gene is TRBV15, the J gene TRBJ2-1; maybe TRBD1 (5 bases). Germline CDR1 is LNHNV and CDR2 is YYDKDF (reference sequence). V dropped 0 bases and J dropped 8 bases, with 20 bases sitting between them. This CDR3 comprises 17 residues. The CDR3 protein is CATSRDTKRPGMDEQFF. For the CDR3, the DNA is TGTGCCACCAGCAGAGATACAAAGCGACCAGGGATGGATGAGCAGTTCTTC.

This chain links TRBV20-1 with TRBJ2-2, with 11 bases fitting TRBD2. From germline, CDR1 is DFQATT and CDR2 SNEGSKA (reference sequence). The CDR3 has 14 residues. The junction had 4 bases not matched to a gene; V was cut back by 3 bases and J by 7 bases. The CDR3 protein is CSASSGRVGGELFF. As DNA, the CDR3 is TGCAGTGCTAGTAGCGGGAGGGTCGGCGGGGAGCTGTTTTTT.

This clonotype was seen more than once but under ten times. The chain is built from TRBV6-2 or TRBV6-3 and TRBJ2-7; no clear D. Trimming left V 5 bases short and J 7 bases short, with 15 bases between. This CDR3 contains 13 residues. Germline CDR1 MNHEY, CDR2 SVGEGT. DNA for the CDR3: TGTGCCAGCAGTCGGGCCCAGCTCCAGGAGCAGTACTTC. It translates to CASSRAQLQEQYF.

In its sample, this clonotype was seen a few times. The CDR3 coding sequence is TGTGCCATCACCCCGGGACAGGGGGCAGATACGCAGTATTTT. As protein: CAITPGQGADTQYF. The V call is TRBV10-3, the J call TRBJ2-3; 11 nucleotides match TRBD1. The J segment lost 4 bases and the V segment lost 7 bases, leaving 4 bases of the junction unmatched. CDR1 is ENHRY and CDR2 is SYGVKD in the germline V gene. CDR3 length equals 14 residues.

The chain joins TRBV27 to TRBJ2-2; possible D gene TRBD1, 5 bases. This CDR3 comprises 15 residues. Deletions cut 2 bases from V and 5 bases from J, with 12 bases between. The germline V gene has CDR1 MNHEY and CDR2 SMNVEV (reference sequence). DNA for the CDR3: TGTGCCAGCAGTTTAAAGGGGTATGGGACCGGGGAGCTGTTTTTT. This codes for CASSLKGYGTGELFF.

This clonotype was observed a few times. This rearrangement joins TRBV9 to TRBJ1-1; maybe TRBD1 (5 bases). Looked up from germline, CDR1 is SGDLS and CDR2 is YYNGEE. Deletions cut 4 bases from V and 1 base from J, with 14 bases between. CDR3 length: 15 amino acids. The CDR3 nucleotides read TGTGCCAGCAGCCCAATAGCAGGGCCGAACACTGAAGCTTTCTTT. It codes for CASSPIAGPNTEAFF.